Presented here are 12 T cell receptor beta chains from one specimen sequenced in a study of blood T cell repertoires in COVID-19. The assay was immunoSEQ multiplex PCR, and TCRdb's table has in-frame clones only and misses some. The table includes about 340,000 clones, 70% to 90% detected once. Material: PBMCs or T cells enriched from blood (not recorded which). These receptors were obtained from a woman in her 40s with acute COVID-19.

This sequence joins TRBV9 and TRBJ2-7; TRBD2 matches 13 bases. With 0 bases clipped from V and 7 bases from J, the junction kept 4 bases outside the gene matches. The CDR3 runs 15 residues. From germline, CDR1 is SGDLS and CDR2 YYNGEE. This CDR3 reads CASSVGLAGGLEQYF. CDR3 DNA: TGTGCCAGCAGCGTAGGACTAGCGGGGGGCTTAGAGCAGTACTTC.

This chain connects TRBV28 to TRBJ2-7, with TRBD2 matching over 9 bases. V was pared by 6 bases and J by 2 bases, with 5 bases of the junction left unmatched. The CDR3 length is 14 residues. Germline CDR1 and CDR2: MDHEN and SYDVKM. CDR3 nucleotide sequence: TGTGCCAGCAGGATAGCGGGAGTACCCTACGAGCAGTACTTC. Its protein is CASRIAGVPYEQYF. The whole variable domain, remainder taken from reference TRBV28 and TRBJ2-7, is DVKVTQSSRYLVKRTGEKVFLECVQDMDHENMFWYRQDPGLGLRLIYFSYDVKMKEKGDIPEGYSVSREKKERFSLILESASTNQTSMYLCASRIAGVPYEQYFGPGTRLTVT.

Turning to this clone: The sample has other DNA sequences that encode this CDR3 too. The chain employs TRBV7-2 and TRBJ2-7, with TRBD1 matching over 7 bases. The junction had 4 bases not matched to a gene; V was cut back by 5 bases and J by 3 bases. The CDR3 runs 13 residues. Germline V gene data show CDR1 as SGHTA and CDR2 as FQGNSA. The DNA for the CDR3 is TGTGCCAGCAGCGCTTCAGGGGGCTACGAGCAGTACTTC. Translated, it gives CASSASGGYEQYF.

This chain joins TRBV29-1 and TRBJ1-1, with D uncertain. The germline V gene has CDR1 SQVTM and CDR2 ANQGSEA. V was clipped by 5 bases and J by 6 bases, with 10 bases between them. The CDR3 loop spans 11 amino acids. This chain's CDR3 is CSVTPRAEAFF. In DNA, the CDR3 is TGCAGCGTTACCCCTCGCGCTGAAGCTTTCTTT. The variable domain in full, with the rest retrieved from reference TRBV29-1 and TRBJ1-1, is SAVISQKPSRDICQRGTSLTIQCQVDSQVTMMFWYRQQPGQSLTLIATANQGSEATYESGFVIDKFPISRPNLTFSTLTVSNMSPEDSSIYLCSVTPRAEAFFGQGTRLTVV.

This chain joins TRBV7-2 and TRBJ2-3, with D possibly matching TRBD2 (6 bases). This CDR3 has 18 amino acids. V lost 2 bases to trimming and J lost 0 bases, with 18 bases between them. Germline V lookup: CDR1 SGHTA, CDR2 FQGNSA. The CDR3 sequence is CASSLRSMAGRSTDTQYF. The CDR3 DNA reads TGTGCCAGCAGCTTAAGGTCGATGGCGGGACGTAGCACAGATACGCAGTATTTT.

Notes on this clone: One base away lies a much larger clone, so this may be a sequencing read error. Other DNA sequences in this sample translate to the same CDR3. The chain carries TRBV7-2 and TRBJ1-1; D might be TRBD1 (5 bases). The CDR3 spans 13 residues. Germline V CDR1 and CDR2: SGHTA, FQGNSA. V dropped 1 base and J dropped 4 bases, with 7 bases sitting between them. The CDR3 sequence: CASSLGQGTEAFF. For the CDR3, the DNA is TGTGCCAGCAGCTTAGGGCAGGGCACTGAAGCTTTCTTT.

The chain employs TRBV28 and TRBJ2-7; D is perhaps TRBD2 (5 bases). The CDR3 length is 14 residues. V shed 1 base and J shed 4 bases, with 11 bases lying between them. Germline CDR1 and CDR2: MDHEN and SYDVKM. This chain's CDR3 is CASSLSLAPYEQYF. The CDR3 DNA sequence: TGTGCCAGCAGTTTATCCCTAGCCCCGTACGAGCAGTACTTC.

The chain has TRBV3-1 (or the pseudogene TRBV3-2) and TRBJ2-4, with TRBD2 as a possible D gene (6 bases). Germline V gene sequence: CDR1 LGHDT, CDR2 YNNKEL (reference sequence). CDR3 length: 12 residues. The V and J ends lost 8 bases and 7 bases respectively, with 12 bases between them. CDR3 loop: CASGGGRNIQYF. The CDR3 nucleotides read TGTGCCAGCGGGGGAGGTAGGAACATTCAGTACTTC.

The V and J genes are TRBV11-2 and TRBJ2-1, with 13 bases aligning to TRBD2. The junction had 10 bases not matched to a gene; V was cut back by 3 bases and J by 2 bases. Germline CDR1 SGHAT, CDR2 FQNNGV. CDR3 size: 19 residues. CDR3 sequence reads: CASSFLRTSGGTAYNEQFF. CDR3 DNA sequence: TGTGCCAGCAGCTTTCTACGGACTAGCGGGGGCACAGCCTACAATGAGCAGTTCTTC.

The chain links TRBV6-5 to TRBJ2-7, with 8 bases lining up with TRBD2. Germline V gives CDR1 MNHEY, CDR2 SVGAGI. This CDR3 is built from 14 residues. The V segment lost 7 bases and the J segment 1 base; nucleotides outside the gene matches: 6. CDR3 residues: CASTPGGISYEQYF. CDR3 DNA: TGTGCCAGCACCCCGGGAGGGATTTCCTACGAGCAGTACTTC.

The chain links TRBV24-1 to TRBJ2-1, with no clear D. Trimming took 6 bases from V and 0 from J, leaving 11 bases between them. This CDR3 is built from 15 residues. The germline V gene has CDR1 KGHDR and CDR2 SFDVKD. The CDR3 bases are TGTGCCACCAGTAATGCAAAGAGCTCCTACAATGAGCAGTTCTTC. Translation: CATSNAKSSYNEQFF.

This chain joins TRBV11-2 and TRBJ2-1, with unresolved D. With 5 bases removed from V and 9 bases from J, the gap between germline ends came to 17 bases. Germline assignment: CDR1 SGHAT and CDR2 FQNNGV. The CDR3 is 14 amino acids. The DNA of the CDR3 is TGTGCCAGCAGCCAGACACGAATTATGGGTGAGCAGTTCTTC. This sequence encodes CASSQTRIMGEQFF.